Listed here are 10 T cell receptor beta chains from one sample, sequenced in a study of T-cell reconstitution after alpha-beta-depleted transplantation in children. Preparation of the TCRbeta library involved a method that used unique molecular identifiers. TCRdb analysed the PCR reads with MiXCR anew, one entry per CDR3 protein. This sample carries 500,000 to 650,000 distinct CDR3 sequences, roughly 11% of them seen once, and the ten largest clones take 11% to 15%. The sequenced sample was PBMCs, mostly from graft donor cells, obtained 180 days after TCRalphabeta/CD19-depleted stem cell transplant. The receptor set was obtained from a female patient between 2 and 15 years old who had a stem cell transplant for aplastic anemia, so the T cells may come from the graft donor.

CDR3 residues: CASSLAAGTGANVLTF. CDR3 sequence (DNA): TGCGCCAGCAGCTTGGCCGCGGGGACTGGGGCCAACGTCCTGACTTTC. This rearrangement joins TRBV5-1 to TRBJ2-6; weak D call: TRBD2 (6 bases). CDR1 SGHRS and CDR2 YFSETQ come from the germline V gene. CDR3 size: 16 residues. Trimming shortened V by 0 bases and J by 2 bases, and 9 bases separated the two germline ends.

This clonotype appeared a few times. CDR3 loop: CASSLRQVGQETQYF. The CDR3 DNA is TGTGCCAGCAGCCTCAGACAGGTTGGACAAGAGACCCAGTACTTC. The chain has TRBV12-3 or TRBV12-4 and TRBJ2-5, with D possibly being TRBD1 (6 bases). This CDR3 is built from 15 residues. V dropped 6 bases and J dropped 2 bases, with 16 bases sitting between them.

This clonotype was seen a few times. This chain links TRBV20-1 with TRBJ2-1; 8 nucleotides agree with TRBD1. Trimming took 2 bases from V and 4 from J; bases not matched to a gene: 4. The CDR3 spans 14 residues. CDR1 is DFQATT and CDR2 is SNEGSKA in the germline V gene (reference sequence). Written as DNA, the CDR3 is TGCAGTGCTAGACCATGGACAGGGTACAATGAGCAGTTCTTC. It codes for CSARPWTGYNEQFF.

This clonotype has just a few counts. The rearrangement uses TRBV2 and TRBJ2-2; TRBD1 agrees at 8 bases. The CDR3 runs to 14 residues. Unmatched junction bases numbered 1, after V lost 6 bases and J lost 1 base. Germline V gene data show CDR1 as SNHLY and CDR2 as FYNNEI. CDR3 sequence (DNA): TGTGCCAGCAGAGGACAGGGGAACACCGGGGAGCTGTTTTTT. It is translated as CASRGQGNTGELFF. Complete variable domain (other parts from reference TRBV2 and TRBJ2-2): EPEVTQTPSHQVTQMGQEVILRCVPISNHLYFYWYRQILGQKVEFLVSFYNNEISEKSEIFDDQFSVERPDGSNFTLKIRSTKLEDSAMYFCASRGQGNTGELFFGEGSRLTVL.

This clonotype came up a few times. The chain employs TRBV12-3 or TRBV12-4 and TRBJ1-1; a weak D match, TRBD1 (6 bases). V was pared by 6 bases and J by 1 base, with 12 bases between. The CDR3 contains 14 residues. This chain's CDR3 is CASRIDRRNTEAFF. DNA for the CDR3: TGTGCCAGCAGAATCGACAGGAGGAACACTGAAGCTTTCTTT.

The chain recombines TRBV28 with TRBJ2-3; the D gene is possibly TRBD1 (5 bases). Looked up from germline, CDR1 is MDHEN and CDR2 is SYDVKM. This CDR3 spans 16 amino acids. V was clipped by 5 bases and J by 1 base, with 16 bases between them. The CDR3 loop is CASSPSWAGRTDTQYF. The CDR3 DNA is TGTGCCAGCAGTCCTTCCTGGGCAGGGCGCACAGATACGCAGTATTTT.

This clonotype was observed a handful of times. J is TRBJ1-2 and V is TRBV20-1; D uncertain. Trimming pared 0 bases from V and 7 bases from J, leaving 9 bases between. The CDR3 runs to 12 residues. Per germline, CDR1 DFQATT and CDR2 SNEGSKA (reference sequence). For the CDR3, the DNA is TGCAGTGCTAGAGATCTCAAAGGTGGCTACACCTTC. It yields the protein CSARDLKGGYTF.

This chain connects TRBV28 to TRBJ2-7, with 9 bases identical to TRBD2. With V trimmed by 5 bases and J by 0 bases, 11 bases remained unmatched. The CDR3 contains 17 residues. In germline, CDR1 is MDHEN, CDR2 SYDVKM. Here the CDR3 reads CASSRQPGLANSYEQYF. Here the CDR3 DNA reads TGTGCCAGCAGTAGACAACCGGGACTAGCAAACTCCTACGAGCAGTACTTC. The full variable domain, in which reference TRBV28 and TRBJ2-7 provide the parts outside the CDR3, is DVKVTQSSRYLVKRTGEKVFLECVQDMDHENMFWYRQDPGLGLRLIYFSYDVKMKEKGDIPEGYSVSREKKERFSLILESASTNQTSMYLCASSRQPGLANSYEQYFGPGTRLTVT.

V gene TRBV28 combines with J gene TRBJ2-5; 9 bases align to TRBD1. The germline V gene encodes CDR1 MDHEN and CDR2 SYDVKM. The CDR3 has 14 amino acids. With V trimmed by 5 bases and J by 3 bases, 4 bases remained unmatched. CDR3 DNA sequence: TGTGCCAGCAGTCCCTGGGACAGGGAAGAGACCCAGTACTTC. The encoded protein is CASSPWDREETQYF. The full variable domain, completed using reference TRBV28 and TRBJ2-5, is DVKVTQSSRYLVKRTGEKVFLECVQDMDHENMFWYRQDPGLGLRLIYFSYDVKMKEKGDIPEGYSVSREKKERFSLILESASTNQTSMYLCASSPWDREETQYFGPGTRLLVL.

V is TRBV20-1 and J is TRBJ2-1; TRBD2 aligns across 12 bases. V lost 3 bases to trimming and J lost 6 bases; unmatched junction nucleotides: 12. The germline V gene has CDR1 DFQATT and CDR2 SNEGSKA (reference sequence). There are 17 residues in the CDR3. The CDR3 region has the DNA TGCAGTGCTAGTCGGCTAGCGGGAGGGCCGACGATCAATGAGCAGTTCTTC. Its translation: CSASRLAGGPTINEQFF.